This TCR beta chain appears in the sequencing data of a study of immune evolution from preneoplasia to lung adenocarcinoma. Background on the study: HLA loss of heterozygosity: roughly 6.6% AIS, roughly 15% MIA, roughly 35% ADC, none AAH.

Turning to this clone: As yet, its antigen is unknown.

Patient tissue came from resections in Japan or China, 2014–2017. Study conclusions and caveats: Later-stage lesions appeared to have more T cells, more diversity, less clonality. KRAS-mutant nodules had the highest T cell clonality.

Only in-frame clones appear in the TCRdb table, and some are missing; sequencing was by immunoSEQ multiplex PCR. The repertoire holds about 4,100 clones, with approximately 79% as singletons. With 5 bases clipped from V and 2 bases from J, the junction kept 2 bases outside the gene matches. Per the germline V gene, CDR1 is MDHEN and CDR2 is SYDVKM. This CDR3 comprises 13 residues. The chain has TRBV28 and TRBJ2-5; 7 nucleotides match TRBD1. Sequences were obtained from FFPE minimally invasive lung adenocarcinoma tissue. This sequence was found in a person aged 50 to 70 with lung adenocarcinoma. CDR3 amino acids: CASSTGQQETQYF. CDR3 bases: TGTGCCAGCAGTACGGGACAGCAAGAGACCCAGTACTTC.